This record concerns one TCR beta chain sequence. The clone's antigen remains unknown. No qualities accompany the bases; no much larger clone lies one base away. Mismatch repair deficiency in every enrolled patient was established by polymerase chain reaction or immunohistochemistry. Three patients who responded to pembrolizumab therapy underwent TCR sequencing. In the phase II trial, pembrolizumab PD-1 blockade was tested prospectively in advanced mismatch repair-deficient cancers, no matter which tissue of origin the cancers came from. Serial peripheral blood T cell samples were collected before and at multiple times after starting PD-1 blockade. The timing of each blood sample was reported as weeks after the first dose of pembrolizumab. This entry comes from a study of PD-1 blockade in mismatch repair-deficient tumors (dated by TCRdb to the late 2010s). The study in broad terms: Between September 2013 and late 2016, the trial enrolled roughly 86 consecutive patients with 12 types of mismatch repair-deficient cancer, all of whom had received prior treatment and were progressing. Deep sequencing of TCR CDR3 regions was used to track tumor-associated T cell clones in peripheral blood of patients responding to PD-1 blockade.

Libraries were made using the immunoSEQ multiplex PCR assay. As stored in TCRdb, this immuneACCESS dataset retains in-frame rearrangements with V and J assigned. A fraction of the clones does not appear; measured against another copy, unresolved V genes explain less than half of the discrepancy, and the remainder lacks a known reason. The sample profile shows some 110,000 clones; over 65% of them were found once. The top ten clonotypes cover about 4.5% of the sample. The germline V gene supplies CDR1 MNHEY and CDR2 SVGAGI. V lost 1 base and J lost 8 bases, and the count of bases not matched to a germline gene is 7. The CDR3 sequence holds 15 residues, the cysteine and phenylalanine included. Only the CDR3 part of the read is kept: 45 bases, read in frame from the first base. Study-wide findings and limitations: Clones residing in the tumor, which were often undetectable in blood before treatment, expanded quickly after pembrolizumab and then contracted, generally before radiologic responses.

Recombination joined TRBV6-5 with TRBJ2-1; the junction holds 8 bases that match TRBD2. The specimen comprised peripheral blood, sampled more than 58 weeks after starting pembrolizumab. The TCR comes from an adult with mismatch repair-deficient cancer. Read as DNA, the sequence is TGTGCCAGCAGTTACTATCGGGAGGGCATCGATGAGCAGTTCTTC. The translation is CASSYYREGIDEQFF.